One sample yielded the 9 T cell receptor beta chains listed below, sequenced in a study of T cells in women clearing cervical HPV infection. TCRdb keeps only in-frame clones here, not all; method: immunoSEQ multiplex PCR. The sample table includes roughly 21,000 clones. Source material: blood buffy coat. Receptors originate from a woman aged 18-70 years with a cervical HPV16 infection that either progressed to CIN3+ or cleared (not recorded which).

The CDR3 here is CASSPRSGYETQYF. CDR3 DNA, as far as it was read: TGTGCCAGCAGCCCGCGTAGCGGGTATGAGACC. The chain joins TRBV7-8 to TRBJ2-5, with 7 bases fitting TRBD2. The read ends 3 residues early relative to the CDR3; the germline J gene fills the gap. The CDR3 extends over 14 amino acids. CDR1 is SGHVS, CDR2 FQNEAQ, per germline. Germline trimming cut 5 bases from V and 5 bases from J; bases unmatched to any gene: 8.

The chain's CDR3 is CASSQERAGQQETQYF. CDR3 bases read: TGCGCCAGCAGCCAAGAACGGGCAGGGCAGCAAGAGACC. The genes are TRBV4-1 and TRBJ2-5; D is perhaps TRBD1 (5 bases). The read ends 3 residues early relative to the CDR3; the germline J gene fills the gap. V lost 0 bases to trimming and J lost 2 bases, with 13 bases between them. Germline V CDR1 and CDR2: MGHRA, YSYEKL. CDR3 length: 16 residues.

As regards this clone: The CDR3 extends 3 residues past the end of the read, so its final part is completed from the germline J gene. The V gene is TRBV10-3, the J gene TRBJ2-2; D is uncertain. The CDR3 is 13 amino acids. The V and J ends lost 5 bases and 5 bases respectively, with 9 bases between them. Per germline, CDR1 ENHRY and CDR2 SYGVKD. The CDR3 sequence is CAISFDTTGELFF. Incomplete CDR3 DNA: TGTGCCATCAGTTTCGACACGACCGGGGAG.

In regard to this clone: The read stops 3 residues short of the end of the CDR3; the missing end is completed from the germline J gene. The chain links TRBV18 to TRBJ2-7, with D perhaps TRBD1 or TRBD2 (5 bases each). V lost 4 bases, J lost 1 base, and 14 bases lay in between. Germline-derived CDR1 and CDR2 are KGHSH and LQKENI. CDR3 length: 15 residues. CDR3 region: CASSRGGGISYEQYF. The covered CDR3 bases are TGTGCCAGCTCACGGGGCGGAGGTATATCCTACGAG. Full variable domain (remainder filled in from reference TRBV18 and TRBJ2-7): NAGVMQNPRHLVRRRGQEARLRCSPMKGHSHVYWYRQLPEEGLKFMVYLQKENIIDESGMPKERFSAEFPKEGPSILRIQQVVRGDSAAYFCASSRGGGISYEQYFGPGTRLTVT.

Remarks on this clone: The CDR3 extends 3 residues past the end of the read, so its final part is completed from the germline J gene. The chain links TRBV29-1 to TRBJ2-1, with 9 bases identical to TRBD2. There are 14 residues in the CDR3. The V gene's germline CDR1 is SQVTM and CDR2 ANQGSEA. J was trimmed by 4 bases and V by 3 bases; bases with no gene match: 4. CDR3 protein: CSVDRLAGYNEQFF. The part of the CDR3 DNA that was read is TGCAGCGTTGATCGGCTAGCGGGATACAATGAG.

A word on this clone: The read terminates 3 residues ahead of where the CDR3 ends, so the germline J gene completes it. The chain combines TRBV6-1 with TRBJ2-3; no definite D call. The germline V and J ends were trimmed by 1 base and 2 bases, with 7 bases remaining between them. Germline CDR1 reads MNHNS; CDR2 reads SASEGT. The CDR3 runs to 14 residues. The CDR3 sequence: CASSEVRNTDTQYF. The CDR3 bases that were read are TGTGCCAGCAGTGAAGTCAGAAACACAGATACG.

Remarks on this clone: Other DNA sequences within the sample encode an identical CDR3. CDR3 DNA (partial): TGTGCCAGCTCCCCCCGGGACAGGGATTACAATGAG. It encodes CASSPRDRDYNE. In full, the CDR3 reads CASSPRDRDYNEQFF. The V call is TRBV18, the J call TRBJ2-1; TRBD1 aligns across 9 bases. The read ends 3 residues early relative to the CDR3; the germline J gene fills the gap. CDR1 and CDR2 from the germline V gene are KGHSH and LQKENI. This CDR3 spans 15 amino acids. V was clipped by 6 bases and J by 4 bases; unmatched bases: 7.

The DNA read from the CDR3 is TGTGCCAGCGGGACTAGCGGGAGGGAATACAATGAG. This sequence encodes CASGTSGREYNE. The full-length CDR3 reads as CASGTSGREYNEQFF. V and J are TRBV6-2 or TRBV6-3 and TRBJ2-1, with TRBD2 identical over 16 bases. The read stops 3 residues short of the end of the CDR3; the missing end is completed from the germline J gene. The germline V gene has CDR1 MNHEY and CDR2 SVGEGT. There are 15 residues in the CDR3. The trim removed 8 bases at V and 4 bases at J, leaving 2 bases unmatched.

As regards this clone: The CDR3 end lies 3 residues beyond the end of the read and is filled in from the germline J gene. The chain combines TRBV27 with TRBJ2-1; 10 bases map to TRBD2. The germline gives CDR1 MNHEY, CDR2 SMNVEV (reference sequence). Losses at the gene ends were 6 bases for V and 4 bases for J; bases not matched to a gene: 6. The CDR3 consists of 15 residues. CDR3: CASSAGAGGYNEQFF. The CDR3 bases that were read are TGTGCCAGCAGCGCCGGAGCGGGAGGGTACAATGAG.